The clone carrying this T cell receptor (beta chain) was detected a few times. The antigen is undetermined. The sample is drawn from a study of cytomegalovirus exposure and HLA in healthy donors. Study context: Unique TCR beta sequences numbering approximately 120 million came from 150 million to 200 million T cells in an earlier analysis. Study-wide points: Specific recognition of CMV antigens was confirmed in vitro for three chains (all CMV-associated). The classifier reportedly diagnosed cytomegalovirus status with high sensitivity and specificity. Per a prior analysis, the majority of TCR beta V segments were productive roughly 87% or roughly 30% of the time.

The germline gives CDR1 MGHRA, CDR2 YSYEKL. The V end was cut by 0 bases, the J end by 6 bases, with 13 bases between. This CDR3 contains 15 residues. In the PCR, 60 Vbeta and 13 Jbeta primers were used. The repertoire was sequenced with immunoSEQ multiplex PCR; TCRdb's copy has only in-frame clones and lacks some. The data hold around 100,000 clones, with around two thirds observed a single time. The rearrangement links TRBV4-1 to TRBJ2-3; D is uncertain. Sequenced: PBMCs. The sequence came from a woman in her forties or fifties in good health and CMV-seronegative. In nucleotides, the CDR3 is TGCGCCAGCAGCCAAGATCCCAGGTCCCTTGATACGCAGTATTTT. Protein sequence: CASSQDPRSLDTQYF.